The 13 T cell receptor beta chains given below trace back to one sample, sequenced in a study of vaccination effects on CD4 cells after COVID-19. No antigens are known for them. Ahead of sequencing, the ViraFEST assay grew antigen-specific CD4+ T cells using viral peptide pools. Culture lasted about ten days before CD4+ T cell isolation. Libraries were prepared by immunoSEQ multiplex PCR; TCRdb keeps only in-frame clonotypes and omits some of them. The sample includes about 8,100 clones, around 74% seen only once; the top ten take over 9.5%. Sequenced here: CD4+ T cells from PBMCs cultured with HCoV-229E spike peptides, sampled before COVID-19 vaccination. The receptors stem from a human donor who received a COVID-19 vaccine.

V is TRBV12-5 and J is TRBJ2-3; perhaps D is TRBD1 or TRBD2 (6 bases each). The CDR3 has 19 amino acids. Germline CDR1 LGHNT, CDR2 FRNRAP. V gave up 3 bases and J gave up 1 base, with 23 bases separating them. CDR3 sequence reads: CASGLLISGFAGGTDTQYF. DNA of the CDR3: TGTGCTAGTGGTTTACTTATTAGCGGCTTTGCAGGGGGCACAGATACGCAGTATTTT.

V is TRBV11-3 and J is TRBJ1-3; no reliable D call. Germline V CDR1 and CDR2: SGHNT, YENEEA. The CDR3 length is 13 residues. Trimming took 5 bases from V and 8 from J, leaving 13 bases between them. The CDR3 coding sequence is TGTGCCAGCAGCACCTCCGAGGGAGACACCATATATTTT. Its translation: CASSTSEGDTIYF. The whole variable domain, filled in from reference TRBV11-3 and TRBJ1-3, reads EAGVVQSPRYKIIEKKQPVAFWCNPISGHNTLYWYLQNLGQGPELLIRYENEEAVDDSQLPKDRFSAERLKGVDSTLKIQPAELGDSAVYLCASSTSEGDTIYFGEGSWLTVV.

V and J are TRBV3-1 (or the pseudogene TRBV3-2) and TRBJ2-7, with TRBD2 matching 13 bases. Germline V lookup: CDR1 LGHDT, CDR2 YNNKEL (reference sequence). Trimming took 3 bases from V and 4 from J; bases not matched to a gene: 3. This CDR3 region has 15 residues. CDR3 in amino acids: CASSQGTSGIYEQYF. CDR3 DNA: TGTGCCAGCAGCCAGGGGACTAGCGGGATATACGAGCAGTACTTC.

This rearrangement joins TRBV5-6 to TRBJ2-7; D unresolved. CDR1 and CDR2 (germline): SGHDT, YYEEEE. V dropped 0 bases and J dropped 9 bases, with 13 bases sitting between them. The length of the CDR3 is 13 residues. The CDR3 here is CASSLGFFPPQYF. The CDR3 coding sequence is TGTGCCAGCAGCTTGGGGTTCTTTCCGCCGCAGTACTTC.

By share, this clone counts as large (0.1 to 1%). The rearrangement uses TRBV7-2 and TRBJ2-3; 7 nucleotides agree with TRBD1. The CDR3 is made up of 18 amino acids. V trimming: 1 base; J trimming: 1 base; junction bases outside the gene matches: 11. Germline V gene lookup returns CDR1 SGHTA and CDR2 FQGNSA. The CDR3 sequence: CASSLEGSLGTGTDTQYF. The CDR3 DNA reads TGTGCCAGCAGCTTAGAAGGGTCCCTCGGGACAGGCACAGATACGCAGTATTTT.

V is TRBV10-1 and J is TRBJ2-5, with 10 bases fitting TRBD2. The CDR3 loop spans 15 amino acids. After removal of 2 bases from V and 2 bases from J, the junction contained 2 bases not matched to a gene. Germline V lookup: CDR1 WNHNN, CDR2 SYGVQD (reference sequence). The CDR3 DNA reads TGCGCCAGCAGTGAGGCTAGCGGGGGACAAGAGACCCAGTACTTC. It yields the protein CASSEASGGQETQYF.

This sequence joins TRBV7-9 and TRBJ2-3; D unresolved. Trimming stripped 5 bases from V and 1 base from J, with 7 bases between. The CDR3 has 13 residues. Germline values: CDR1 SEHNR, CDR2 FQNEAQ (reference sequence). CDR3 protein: CASSISGTDTQYF. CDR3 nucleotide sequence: TGTGCCAGCAGCATAAGCGGCACAGATACGCAGTATTTT. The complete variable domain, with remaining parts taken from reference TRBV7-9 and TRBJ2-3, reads DTGVSQNPRHKITKRGQNVTFRCDPISEHNRLYWYRQTLGQGPEFLTYFQNEAQLEKSRLLSDRFSAERPKGSFSTLEIQRTEQGDSAMYLCASSISGTDTQYFGPGTRLTVL.

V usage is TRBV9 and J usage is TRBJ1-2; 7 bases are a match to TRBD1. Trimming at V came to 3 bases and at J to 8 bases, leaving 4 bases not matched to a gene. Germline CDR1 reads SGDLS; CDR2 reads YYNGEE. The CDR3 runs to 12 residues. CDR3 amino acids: CASSEQGSGYTF. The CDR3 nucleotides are TGTGCCAGCAGCGAACAGGGGAGCGGCTACACCTTC. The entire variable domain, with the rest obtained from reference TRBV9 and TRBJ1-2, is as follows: DSGVTQTPKHLITATGQRVTLRCSPRSGDLSVYWYQQSLDQGLQFLIQYYNGEERAKGNILERFSAQQFPDLHSELNLSSLELGDSALYFCASSEQGSGYTFGSGTRLTVV.

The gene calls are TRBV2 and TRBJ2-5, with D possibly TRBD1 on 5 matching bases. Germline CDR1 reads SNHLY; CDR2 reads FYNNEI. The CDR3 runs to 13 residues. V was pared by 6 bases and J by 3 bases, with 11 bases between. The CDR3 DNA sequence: TGTGCCAGCAGAACCTGGGGCGAAGAGACCCAGTACTTC. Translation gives CASRTWGEETQYF. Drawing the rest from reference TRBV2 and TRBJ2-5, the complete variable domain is EPEVTQTPSHQVTQMGQEVILRCVPISNHLYFYWYRQILGQKVEFLVSFYNNEISEKSEIFDDQFSVERPDGSNFTLKIRSTKLEDSAMYFCASRTWGEETQYFGPGTRLLVL.

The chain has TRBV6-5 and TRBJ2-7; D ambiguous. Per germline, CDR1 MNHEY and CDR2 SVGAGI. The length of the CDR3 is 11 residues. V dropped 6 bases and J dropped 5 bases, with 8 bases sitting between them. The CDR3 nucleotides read TGTGCCAGCAGAAACCTAAACGAGCAGTACTTC. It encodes CASRNLNEQYF.

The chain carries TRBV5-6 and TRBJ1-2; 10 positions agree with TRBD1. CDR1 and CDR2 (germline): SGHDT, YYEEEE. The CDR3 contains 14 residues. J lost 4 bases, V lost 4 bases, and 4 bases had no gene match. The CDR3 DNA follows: TGTGCCAGCAGCGGACAGGGGGGGAGCTATGGCTACACCTTC. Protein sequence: CASSGQGGSYGYTF. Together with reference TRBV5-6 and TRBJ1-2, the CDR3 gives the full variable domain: DAGVTQSPTHLIKTRGQQVTLRCSPKSGHDTVSWYQQALGQGPQFIFQYYEEEERQRGNFPDRFSGHQFPNYSSELNVNALLLGDSALYLCASSGQGGSYGYTFGSGTRLTVV.

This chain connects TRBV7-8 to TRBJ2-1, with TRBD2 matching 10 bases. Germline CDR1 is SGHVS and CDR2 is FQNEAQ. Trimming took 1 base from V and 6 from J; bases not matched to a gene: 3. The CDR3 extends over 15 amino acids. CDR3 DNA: TGTGCCAGCAGCTTAGTGTTAGCGGGAGGCAATGAGCAGTTCTTC. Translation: CASSLVLAGGNEQFF.

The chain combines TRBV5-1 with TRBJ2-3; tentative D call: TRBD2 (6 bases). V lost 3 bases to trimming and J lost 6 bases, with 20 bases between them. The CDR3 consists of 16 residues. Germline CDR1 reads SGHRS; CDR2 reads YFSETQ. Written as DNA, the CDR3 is TGCGCCAGCAGCTCGGCCTCGTTGAGCGCGGGGGATACGCAGTATTTT. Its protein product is CASSSASLSAGDTQYF.